A single sample is the source of the 13 T cell receptor beta chains below, sequenced in a study of regulatory T cells in long-lasting Graves disease. Regarding time point: persistent/refractory GD, antithyroid drugs over 5 years with positive TRAb. PBMC-derived RNA was used for the TCR library. Construction of the TCR beta libraries employed iRepertoire HTBI primers in conjunction with Arm-PCR of CDR3 regions. From the multiplex PCR reads, TCRdb called clonotypes with MiXCR, one entry per CDR3 protein. The sample includes around 300,000 distinct CDR3 sequences, around 23% of them seen just once. Here the sequenced sample was peripheral blood mononuclear cells (PBMCs), taken when the disease was refractory, from a patient treated with antithyroid drugs. The receptor set was obtained from a female donor with Graves disease.

This clonotype was counted at least ten times. The DNA for the CDR3 is TGTGCCAGCAGTTTGTCGGGGGTACGCCAGCCCCAGCATTTT. Amino acids: CASSLSGVRQPQHF. V is TRBV12-3 or TRBV12-4 and J is TRBJ1-5, with D perhaps TRBD1 (5 bases). This CDR3 has 14 amino acids. V lost 3 bases and J 7 bases, leaving 13 bases between the germline ends.

CDR3 region: CASSQARGMNTEAFF. The CDR3 DNA is TGTGCCAGCAGCCAGGCGCGGGGGATGAACACTGAAGCTTTCTTT. The rearrangement joins TRBV13 to TRBJ1-1; perhaps TRBD1 as D (5 bases). Germline assignment: CDR1 PRHDT and CDR2 FYEKMQ (reference sequence). Trimming took off 5 bases at V and 0 bases at J, with 13 bases between the two ends. The CDR3 runs to 15 residues.

The table lists this clonotype with a few counts. The genes are TRBV7-2 and TRBJ2-7; the match to TRBD2 covers 7 bases. The J segment lost 2 bases and the V segment lost 1 base, leaving 5 bases of the junction unmatched. CDR1 is SGHTA and CDR2 is FQGNSA in the germline V gene. The CDR3 loop spans 15 amino acids. In nucleotides, the CDR3 is TGTGCCAGCAGCTTAGAACTAGCGAATACCTACGAGCAGTACTTC. Residues: CASSLELANTYEQYF.

V is TRBV14 and J is TRBJ1-5; no clear D gene. Germline V CDR1 and CDR2: SGHDN, FVKESK. V lost 5 bases to trimming and J lost 6 bases, with 14 bases between them. The CDR3 sequence is 14 residues long. CDR3 in amino acids: CASSYGPRAQPQHF. The DNA for the CDR3 is TGTGCCAGCAGCTACGGACCGAGGGCTCAGCCCCAGCATTTT.

The chain is built from TRBV6-1 and TRBJ1-2, with D possibly TRBD1 on 6 matching bases. CDR1 and CDR2 from the germline V gene are MNHNS and SASEGT. V gave up 6 bases and J gave up 1 base, with 15 bases separating them. The CDR3 spans 15 residues. The CDR3 region is CASRSRRGGNYGYTF. For the CDR3, the DNA is TGTGCCAGCAGATCCCGTCGAGGGGGTAACTATGGCTACACCTTC.

This clonotype was seen ten or more times. This chain joins TRBV18 and TRBJ2-7; D might be TRBD1 or TRBD2, each matching 5 bases. The CDR3 spans 14 residues. From germline, CDR1 is KGHSH and CDR2 LQKENI. V was cut by 2 bases and J by 1 base, with 9 bases left in between. The CDR3 loop is CASSPGDRSYEQYF. For the CDR3, the DNA is TGTGCCAGCTCACCAGGGGACCGTTCCTACGAGCAGTACTTC.

There are a few counts of this clonotype. The V and J genes are TRBV11-2 and TRBJ2-6, with a possible D match to TRBD1 (5 bases). Germline V gives CDR1 SGHAT, CDR2 FQNNGV. This CDR3 spans 20 amino acids. The germline V and J ends were trimmed by 0 bases and 0 bases, with 18 bases remaining between them. The CDR3 sequence: CASSLDMAGFTSSGANVLTF. CDR3 in DNA: TGTGCCAGCAGCTTAGATATGGCAGGGTTTACGAGCTCTGGGGCCAACGTCCTGACTTTC.

This clonotype was seen only once. A much larger clonotype is one base distant, so this may be a read error. The rearrangement joins TRBV15 to TRBJ2-1, with 11 nucleotides matching TRBD1. The CDR3 is 14 amino acids. Germline CDR1 LNHNV, CDR2 YYDKDF (reference sequence). CDR3 sequence: CAASGQGAKNEQFF. The CDR3 bases are TGTGCCGCCAGTGGACAGGGGGCCAAAAATGAGCAGTTCTTC.

This clonotype showed up many times. This sequence joins TRBV27 and TRBJ2-5, with 9 bases lining up with TRBD1. Germline trimming cut 5 bases from V and 0 bases from J; bases unmatched to any gene: 7. The CDR3 is made up of 16 amino acids. CDR1 and CDR2 (germline): MNHEY, SMNVEV (reference sequence). CDR3: CASSPGQGFYQETQYF. For the CDR3, the DNA is TGTGCCAGCAGTCCAGGACAGGGGTTTTACCAAGAGACCCAGTACTTC.

In its sample, this clonotype was seen many times. This rearrangement joins TRBV6-1 to TRBJ2-7, with a possible D match to TRBD1 (5 bases). The V end lost 7 bases, the J end lost 1 base, and 11 bases lay between the germline ends. This CDR3 is 13 amino acids long. Germline CDR1 and CDR2: MNHNS and SASEGT. Written as DNA, the CDR3 is TGTGCCAGCACCCCGAGACAGTCCTACGAGCAGTACTTC. Residues: CASTPRQSYEQYF.

Regarding this clonotype: This may be a read error, as it is one base from a much larger clone. The chain combines TRBV6-1 with TRBJ2-4; TRBD2 aligns across 7 bases. The CDR3 length is 14 residues. CDR1 is MNHNS and CDR2 is SASEGT in the germline V gene. As DNA, the CDR3 is TGTGCCAGCGACAGCGGGGTACTTAAAAACGTTCAGTACTTC. Translating it yields CASDSGVLKNVQYF.

There are many counts of this clonotype. The rearrangement joins TRBV30 to TRBJ2-5; TRBD1 agrees at 7 bases. The J segment lost 1 base and the V segment lost 0 bases, leaving 11 bases of the junction unmatched. The CDR3 length is 17 residues. CDR1 is GTSNPN, CDR2 SVGIG, per germline (reference sequence). CDR3 sequence: CAWSVPSYGTAQETQYF. The CDR3 DNA reads as TGTGCCTGGAGTGTCCCGTCTTACGGGACAGCCCAAGAGACCCAGTACTTC.

This rearrangement joins TRBV27 to TRBJ1-1, with a weak D call TRBD1 (6 bases). The V and J ends lost 8 bases and 4 bases respectively, with 11 bases between them. CDR3 size: 12 residues. From germline, CDR1 is MNHEY and CDR2 SMNVEV (reference sequence). The CDR3, as DNA: TGTGCCAGCGGGAGACAGGCCACTGAAGCTTTCTTT. Translating it yields CASGRQATEAFF.